The 30 T cell receptor beta chains below were found in one sample sequenced in a study of cytomegalovirus exposure and HLA in healthy donors. The PCR employed 60 Vbeta primers together with 13 Jbeta primers. Produced via immunoSEQ multiplex PCR; TCRdb's table is partial and in-frame only. The sample records 120,000 to 150,000 clones, over 75% being singletons. Material for sequencing was PBMCs. Receptors originate from a woman aged 30 to 39 in good health and CMV-seronegative.

This chain joins TRBV6-1 and TRBJ2-1, with 9 nucleotides matching TRBD2. The CDR3 sequence is 15 residues long. Germline CDR1 is MNHNS and CDR2 is SASEGT. V shed 5 bases and J 6 bases; nucleotides not matched to a gene: 8. The CDR3 coding sequence is TGTGCCAGCAGTAGCGGGGGGCCCTCACTCAATGAGCAGTTCTTC. This gives the protein CASSSGGPSLNEQFF.

V is TRBV5-4 and J is TRBJ2-6, with D possibly matching TRBD1 (6 bases). Trimming took off 3 bases at V and 0 bases at J, with 16 bases between the two ends. The CDR3 sequence is 18 residues long. Germline V gives CDR1 SGHNT, CDR2 YYREEE (reference sequence). This CDR3 is CASSSLKDSFSGANVLTF. DNA for the CDR3: TGTGCCAGCAGCTCGCTAAAGGACAGTTTCTCTGGGGCCAACGTCCTGACTTTC.

This clone was seen a few times. The chain carries TRBV25-1 and TRBJ1-2, with D unresolved. Looked up from germline, CDR1 is MGHDK and CDR2 is SYGVNS. Trimming pared 3 bases from V and 0 bases from J, leaving 11 bases between. The CDR3 spans 15 residues. The CDR3 DNA sequence: TGTGCCAGCAGTGACAGGTCTTCGACTAACTATGGCTACACCTTC. Its translation: CASSDRSSTNYGYTF.

The chain uses TRBV6-5 and TRBJ1-2; 11 bases fit TRBD1. CDR1 and CDR2 (germline): MNHEY, SVGAGI. The CDR3 is made up of 15 amino acids. Trimming at V came to 0 bases and at J to 3 bases, leaving 0 bases not matched to a gene. CDR3 sequence reads: CASSYSGQGDYGYTF. In DNA, the CDR3 is TGTGCCAGCAGTTACTCGGGACAGGGGGACTATGGCTACACCTTC.

The CDR3 nucleotides are TGCGCCAGCAGCCAACCTATCGGACAGGGCAGGGAGGAAAAACTGTTTTTT. As protein: CASSQPIGQGREEKLFF. The chain employs TRBV4-3 and TRBJ1-4; 8 positions agree with TRBD1. CDR3 length equals 17 residues. Germline V gene lookup returns CDR1 LGHNA and CDR2 YSLEER. The ends lost 2 bases at V and 8 bases at J; junction bases unmatched: 13.

V and J are TRBV7-2 and TRBJ1-1, with 9 bases that match TRBD1. Germline V gene lookup returns CDR1 SGHTA and CDR2 FQGNSA. CDR3 length: 15 amino acids. The V gene end was trimmed by 0 bases and the J gene end by 7 bases; junction bases not matched to a gene: 6. The CDR3 DNA follows: TGTGCCAGCAGCTTAGCAGGGACAGGGAGACGTGAAGCTTTCTTT. It encodes CASSLAGTGRREAFF.

This sequence joins TRBV9 and TRBJ1-4, with TRBD1 as a possible D gene (5 bases). The V gene's germline CDR1 is SGDLS and CDR2 YYNGEE. The CDR3 covers 16 residues. The V end lost 4 bases, the J end lost 0 bases, and 13 bases lay between the germline ends. CDR3 nucleotide sequence: TGTGCCAGCAGCCCAGGGTTGGCAGCAACTAATGAAAAACTGTTTTTT. This translates into CASSPGLAATNEKLFF. Full variable domain (outside the CDR3, taken from reference TRBV9 and TRBJ1-4): DSGVTQTPKHLITATGQRVTLRCSPRSGDLSVYWYQQSLDQGLQFLIQYYNGEERAKGNILERFSAQQFPDLHSELNLSSLELGDSALYFCASSPGLAATNEKLFFGSGTQLSVL.

The rearrangement joins TRBV11-2 to TRBJ1-1; 8 bases are shared with TRBD1. Per germline, CDR1 SGHAT and CDR2 FQNNGV. The trim removed 0 bases at V and 5 bases at J, leaving 17 bases unmatched. The CDR3 sequence is 19 residues long. CDR3 protein: CASSLDAGTGGTTWTEAFF. The CDR3, as DNA: TGTGCCAGCAGCTTAGATGCAGGGACAGGAGGAACCACGTGGACTGAAGCTTTCTTT.

The J gene is TRBJ2-7, the V gene TRBV7-3; 12 bases map to TRBD1. Per the germline V gene, CDR1 is SGHTA and CDR2 is FQGTGA. The CDR3 loop spans 14 amino acids. V shed 5 bases and J 7 bases; nucleotides not matched to a gene: 6. DNA for the CDR3: TGTGCCAGCAGCCGGGGACAGGGGGCGAGGGAGCAGTACTTC. As protein: CASSRGQGAREQYF.

This clone occurred once. V and J are TRBV2 and TRBJ1-4; no clear D. CDR3 length: 11 amino acids. Between the trimmed V and J ends, which lost 8 bases and 13 bases, there was a span of 14 bases. Germline CDR1 is SNHLY and CDR2 is FYNNEI. Here the CDR3 DNA reads TGTGCCAGCCGAGCCCCCCAGCGACTGTTTTTT. It translates to CASRAPQRLFF.

The rearrangement joins TRBV7-2 to TRBJ1-1, with D possibly being TRBD1 (5 bases). CDR1 is SGHTA, CDR2 FQGNSA, per germline. The CDR3 sequence is 14 residues long. The ends were cut back, 6 bases at V and 5 bases at J, with 16 bases in the middle. Here the CDR3 DNA reads TGTGCCAGCAGACCCGGGGGTTTTCGGACTGAAGCTTTCTTT. Protein product: CASRPGGFRTEAFF.

The V and J genes are TRBV7-8 and TRBJ2-6; 12 positions agree with TRBD2. This CDR3 region has 19 residues. Trimming cost V 5 bases and J 2 bases; bases outside gene matches: 10. Germline values: CDR1 SGHVS, CDR2 FQNEAQ. The CDR3 DNA reads TGTGCCAGCAGCATCCCCCTAGCGGGGGGGCCCCCTGGGGCCAACGTCCTGACTTTC. It translates to CASSIPLAGGPPGANVLTF.

This chain uses TRBV11-3 with TRBJ2-1, with D possibly being TRBD2 (5 bases). Germline V CDR1 and CDR2: SGHNT, YENEEA. V was pared by 5 bases and J by 7 bases, with 12 bases between. This CDR3 region has 13 residues. The DNA of the CDR3 is TGTGCCAGCAGCCCCCGCGAGGGAAATGAGCAGTTCTTC. This sequence encodes CASSPREGNEQFF.

CDR3 sequence reads: CSVTGPGDGYTF. CDR3 nucleotides: TGCAGCGTTACAGGGCCAGGCGATGGCTACACCTTC. The chain carries TRBV29-1 and TRBJ1-2; D is perhaps TRBD1 (6 bases). The CDR3 length is 12 residues. V was clipped by 5 bases and J by 6 bases, with 13 bases between them. Germline V lookup: CDR1 SQVTM, CDR2 ANQGSEA.

With regard to this clone: Germline is not matched at one junction end, which may reflect a read error. The chain employs TRBV2 and TRBJ1-2; TRBD1 matches at 9 bases. Germline CDR1 is SNHLY and CDR2 is FYNNEI. The CDR3 loop spans 15 amino acids. CDR3 nucleotide sequence: TGTGCCAGCAGGGAAGGACAGGGGAGCGCCTATGGCTACACCTTC. Protein: CASREGQGSAYGYTF.

The genes are TRBV29-1 and TRBJ2-5; no firm D call. The CDR3 spans 14 residues. Germline CDR1 and CDR2: SQVTM and ANQGSEA. V lost 4 bases and J 9 bases, leaving 21 bases between the germline ends. In nucleotides, the CDR3 is TGCAGCGTTGCCTCCGCGGCGCAAGAGGTCGCCCAGTACTTC. Translation gives CSVASAAQEVAQYF.

This chain links TRBV9 with TRBJ1-2; the D gene is possibly TRBD1 (5 bases). The CDR3 extends over 13 amino acids. V shed 2 bases and J shed 3 bases, with 8 bases lying between them. CDR1 is SGDLS and CDR2 is YYNGEE in the germline V gene. The CDR3 DNA reads as TGTGCCAGCAGCGTCGGGGGGGACTATGGCTACACCTTC. Protein product: CASSVGGDYGYTF.

The chain employs TRBV13 and TRBJ2-1, with D unresolved. The germline V and J ends were trimmed by 5 bases and 0 bases, with 11 bases remaining between them. The CDR3 loop spans 15 amino acids. In germline, CDR1 is PRHDT, CDR2 FYEKMQ (reference sequence). The DNA for the CDR3 is TGTGCCAGCAGCCCGGCGGCGAGCTCCTACAATGAGCAGTTCTTC. As protein: CASSPAASSYNEQFF.

The rearrangement uses TRBV10-1 and TRBJ1-2, with 7 bases identical to TRBD1. This CDR3 has 14 amino acids. Losses at the gene ends were 6 bases for V and 3 bases for J; bases not matched to a gene: 7. Germline V gives CDR1 WNHNN, CDR2 SYGVQD (reference sequence). CDR3 region: CASSRDSPDYGYTF. CDR3 DNA sequence: TGCGCCAGCAGCCGGGACAGTCCTGACTATGGCTACACCTTC.

The chain uses TRBV19 and TRBJ2-7; possible D gene TRBD1, 5 bases. The CDR3 has 14 residues. The V and J ends lost 5 bases and 5 bases respectively, with 16 bases between them. The germline V gene has CDR1 LNHDA and CDR2 SQIVND (reference sequence). This chain's CDR3 is CASSPAQGTDEQYF. CDR3 bases: TGTGCCAGTAGTCCCGCCCAGGGTACAGACGAGCAGTACTTC. Combining the CDR3 with reference TRBV19 and TRBJ2-7 gives the whole variable domain DGGITQSPKYLFRKEGQNVTLSCEQNLNHDAMYWYRQDPGQGLRLIYYSQIVNDFQKGDIAEGYSVSREKKESFPLTVTSAQKNPTAFYLCASSPAQGTDEQYFGPGTRLTVT.

This clone turned up a few times. The rearrangement uses TRBV19 and TRBJ1-1, with D perhaps matching TRBD1 (5 bases). Per germline, CDR1 LNHDA and CDR2 SQIVND (reference sequence). The length of the CDR3 is 15 residues. V lost 6 bases and J lost 0, with 14 bases in between. CDR3 bases: TGTGCCAGTAGGGGGAAGGGACTGATGAACACTGAAGCTTTCTTT. It yields the protein CASRGKGLMNTEAFF.

J is TRBJ1-4 and V is TRBV19; weak D call: TRBD1 (5 bases). V lost 4 bases and J 5 bases, leaving 11 bases between the germline ends. Germline CDR1 and CDR2: LNHDA and SQIVND (reference sequence). This CDR3 is 14 amino acids long. In nucleotides, the CDR3 is TGTGCCAGTAGTACGGACACAGTAAATGAAAAACTGTTTTTT. It specifies CASSTDTVNEKLFF.

The chain couples TRBV19 to TRBJ2-1; D is perhaps TRBD2 (5 bases). This CDR3 has 14 residues. Trimming shortened V by 6 bases and J by 8 bases, and 17 bases separated the two germline ends. The germline V gene encodes CDR1 LNHDA and CDR2 SQIVND (reference sequence). DNA for the CDR3: TGTGCCAGTAGGAGGGTCTCGGGGATTGATGAGCAGTTCTTC. Protein product: CASRRVSGIDEQFF.

This clone was found once. V is TRBV4-2 and J is TRBJ1-6; 9 bases agree with TRBD1. There are 17 residues in the CDR3. V gave up 0 bases and J gave up 4 bases; unmatched junction bases: 4. The germline gives CDR1 LGHNA, CDR2 YNFKEQ. DNA for the CDR3: TGTGCCAGCAGCCAAGAACGGACAGGGGCATATAATTCACCCCTCCACTTT. Translating gives CASSQERTGAYNSPLHF.

The chain couples TRBV18 to TRBJ1-2; 11 bases are a match to TRBD1. This CDR3 is built from 15 residues. V gave up 2 bases and J gave up 2 bases; unmatched junction bases: 1. Per the germline V gene, CDR1 is KGHSH and CDR2 is LQKENI. DNA for the CDR3: TGTGCCAGCTCACCAGGACAGGGGGCAAACTATGGCTACACCTTC. Translating gives CASSPGQGANYGYTF.

V usage is TRBV5-1 and J usage is TRBJ1-5, with TRBD1 matching over 7 bases. The J segment lost 3 bases and the V segment lost 5 bases, leaving 8 bases of the junction unmatched. CDR3 length equals 15 residues. The V gene's germline CDR1 is SGHRS and CDR2 YFSETQ. CDR3 bases: TGCGCCAGCAGGGTCACAGGGGATACCAATCAGCCCCAGCATTTT. This encodes CASRVTGDTNQPQHF.

The genes are TRBV7-3 and TRBJ1-6, with D maybe TRBD1 (5 bases). There are 16 residues in the CDR3. Germline V gene lookup returns CDR1 SGHTA and CDR2 FQGTGA. Trimming removed 5 bases from V and 5 bases from J, with 16 bases in between. As DNA, the CDR3 is TGTGCCAGCAGCCTGGGGGGGACGGAGGATAATTCACCCCTCCACTTT. Its protein product is CASSLGGTEDNSPLHF.

The rearrangement links TRBV4-3 to TRBJ2-5; 7 bases match TRBD1. The germline V gene has CDR1 LGHNA and CDR2 YSLEER. This CDR3 contains 14 residues. V trimming: 4 bases; J trimming: 7 bases; junction bases outside the gene matches: 9. The CDR3 loop is CASSPRTQGTTQYF. CDR3 DNA sequence: TGCGCCAGCAGCCCCCGCACACAGGGGACGACCCAGTACTTC.

The chain joins TRBV15 to TRBJ2-7, with unresolved D. Germline V gene data show CDR1 as LNHNV and CDR2 as YYDKDF (reference sequence). V gave up 5 bases and J gave up 4 bases, with 18 bases separating them. This CDR3 is 15 amino acids long. Written as DNA, the CDR3 is TGTGCCACCAGCCGACTGAATGCGTCAACTTACGAGCAGTACTTC. Its translation is CATSRLNASTYEQYF.

The chain joins TRBV6-1 to TRBJ1-5, with TRBD1 identical over 7 bases. Germline V gives CDR1 MNHNS, CDR2 SASEGT. The CDR3 is 17 residues long. The J segment lost 0 bases and the V segment lost 4 bases, leaving 9 bases of the junction unmatched. The CDR3 DNA follows: TGTGCCAGCAGTGGACAAGGGGGCATTGGTAGCAATCAGCCCCAGCATTTT. It translates to CASSGQGGIGSNQPQHF.